Below are 19 T cell receptor beta chains sequenced from a single sample in a study of T cell responses to AZD1222 COVID-19 vaccine. Generated by immunoSEQ multiplex PCR, the TCRdb table keeps only in-frame clones and is missing some. The sample records about 130,000 clones, approximately 89% being singletons. The sample here was peripheral blood, taken on day 0 of AZD1222 vaccination. These receptors were collected from an adult in good health.

The CDR3 spells CASSLRLGGNEQYF. The CDR3, as DNA: TGTGCCAGCAGCCTCCGTCTAGGCGGGAACGAGCAGTACTTC. The V gene is TRBV3-1 (or the pseudogene TRBV3-2), the J gene TRBJ2-7; a weak D match, TRBD2 (6 bases). V lost 4 bases and J 5 bases, leaving 15 bases between the germline ends. The germline V gene encodes CDR1 LGHDT and CDR2 YNNKEL (reference sequence). The CDR3 consists of 14 residues.

The V call is TRBV6-5, the J call TRBJ2-5, with a possible D match to TRBD1 (5 bases). V lost 6 bases and J lost 0, with 8 bases in between. CDR3 length equals 13 residues. CDR1 is MNHEY and CDR2 is SVGAGI in the germline V gene. CDR3 sequence: CASRQGNQETQYF. For the CDR3, the DNA is TGTGCCAGCAGGCAGGGTAACCAAGAGACCCAGTACTTC.

This clone has only one observation. As DNA, the CDR3 is TGTGCCACCAGCAGAGCACTAATACAGGGTAACACCATATATTTT. Protein product: CATSRALIQGNTIYF. The V and J genes are TRBV15 and TRBJ1-3; D possibly corresponds to TRBD1 (6 bases). V was cut by 1 base and J by 7 bases, with 14 bases left in between. This CDR3 spans 15 amino acids. Germline CDR1 and CDR2: LNHNV and YYDKDF (reference sequence). Full variable domain (missing parts from reference TRBV15 and TRBJ1-3): DAMVIQNPRYQVTQFGKPVTLSCSQTLNHNVMYWYQQKSSQAPKLLFHYYDKDFNNEADTPDNFQSRRPNTSFCFLDIRSPGLGDTAMYLCATSRALIQGNTIYFGEGSWLTVV.

This chain joins TRBV27 and TRBJ2-1; possible D gene TRBD1, 6 bases. Looked up from germline, CDR1 is MNHEY and CDR2 is SMNVEV (reference sequence). This CDR3 has 17 amino acids. Trimming removed 5 bases at V and 2 bases at J, with 19 bases between. The CDR3 sequence: CASSARWTVDAYNEQFF. The DNA for the CDR3 is TGTGCCAGCAGTGCTCGCTGGACAGTGGACGCCTACAATGAGCAGTTCTTC.

This sequence joins TRBV2 and TRBJ1-4, with no clear D. Trimming removed 5 bases at V and 5 bases at J, with 15 bases between. The CDR3 runs 15 residues. Germline V gene sequence: CDR1 SNHLY, CDR2 FYNNEI. The CDR3 region has the DNA TGTGCCAGCAGTCCGGGCGGGCTCCGCAATGAAAAACTGTTTTTT. Its translation is CASSPGGLRNEKLFF.

This chain uses TRBV3-1 (or the pseudogene TRBV3-2) with TRBJ2-1; either TRBD1 or TRBD2 may fit D (5 bases each). V lost 1 base, J lost 12 bases, and 22 bases lay in between. This CDR3 comprises 16 residues. Germline CDR1 is LGHDT and CDR2 is YNNKEL (reference sequence). The CDR3 DNA reads TGTGCCAGCAGCCAAGGGACACGAGGGGACGGGTCCGGGCAGTTCTTC. This gives the protein CASSQGTRGDGSGQFF.

The chain uses TRBV11-2 and TRBJ2-7; D not resolved. The CDR3 has 14 amino acids. Germline CDR1 SGHAT, CDR2 FQNNGV. V lost 3 bases to trimming and J lost 1 base, with 10 bases between them. As DNA, the CDR3 is TGTGCCAGCAGCTTGTGGCTCGAGTCCTACGAGCAGTACTTC. It codes for CASSLWLESYEQYF.

The chain has TRBV9 and TRBJ2-4; no clear D gene. The germline gives CDR1 SGDLS, CDR2 YYNGEE. CDR3 length: 15 residues. V was trimmed by 4 bases and J by 6 bases, leaving 17 bases between them. DNA of the CDR3: TGTGCCAGCAGCCCACGGCCCTATTTGGGAAACATTCAGTACTTC. It translates to CASSPRPYLGNIQYF. The whole variable domain, filled in from reference TRBV9 and TRBJ2-4, reads DSGVTQTPKHLITATGQRVTLRCSPRSGDLSVYWYQQSLDQGLQFLIQYYNGEERAKGNILERFSAQQFPDLHSELNLSSLELGDSALYFCASSPRPYLGNIQYFGAGTRLSVL.

This clone was counted once. The genes are TRBV7-2 and TRBJ2-1; 9 bases match TRBD2. V lost 3 bases, J lost 4 bases, and 4 bases stayed unmatched. The V gene's germline CDR1 is SGHTA and CDR2 FQGNSA. The CDR3 has 15 amino acids. The CDR3 protein is CASSLTSGPYNEQFF. In nucleotides, the CDR3 is TGTGCCAGCAGCTTGACTAGCGGCCCGTACAATGAGCAGTTCTTC. The full variable domain, rest sourced from reference TRBV7-2 and TRBJ2-1, is GAGVSQSPSNKVTEKGKDVELRCDPISGHTALYWYRQSLGQGLEFLIYFQGNSAPDKSGLPSDRFSAERTGGSVSTLTIQRTQQEDSAVYLCASSLTSGPYNEQFFGPGTRLTVL.

The chain employs TRBV5-4 and TRBJ1-1; no definite D call. Per the germline V gene, CDR1 is SGHNT and CDR2 is YYREEE (reference sequence). Trimming cost V 0 bases and J 5 bases, with 5 bases left between them. This CDR3 is built from 12 residues. CDR3 in amino acids: CASSLVGTEAFF. DNA for the CDR3: TGTGCCAGCAGCTTGGTGGGTACTGAAGCTTTCTTT.

The rearrangement joins TRBV2 to TRBJ2-1; D may be TRBD1 (6 bases). The CDR3 is 15 residues long. V was pared by 4 bases and J by 4 bases, with 14 bases between. Looked up from germline, CDR1 is SNHLY and CDR2 is FYNNEI. The CDR3 DNA follows: TGTGCCAGCAGTGCACAGGGTGGGGTTTACAATGAGCAGTTCTTC. This sequence encodes CASSAQGGVYNEQFF.

The gene calls are TRBV28 and TRBJ2-1, with D possibly being TRBD1 (8 bases). The CDR3 contains 14 residues. Germline V lookup: CDR1 MDHEN, CDR2 SYDVKM. Trimming pared 5 bases from V and 5 bases from J, leaving 13 bases between. CDR3 region: CASSEQGGDNEQFF. The CDR3 DNA is TGTGCCAGCAGTGAACAGGGGGGGGACAATGAGCAGTTCTTC. The complete variable domain, with remaining parts taken from reference TRBV28 and TRBJ2-1, reads DVKVTQSSRYLVKRTGEKVFLECVQDMDHENMFWYRQDPGLGLRLIYFSYDVKMKEKGDIPEGYSVSREKKERFSLILESASTNQTSMYLCASSEQGGDNEQFFGPGTRLTVL.

This chain links TRBV3-1 (or the pseudogene TRBV3-2) with TRBJ2-2; D ambiguous. This CDR3 is 13 amino acids long. Germline assignment: CDR1 LGHDT and CDR2 YNNKEL (reference sequence). The ends were cut back, 2 bases at V and 3 bases at J, with 4 bases in the middle. Here the CDR3 DNA reads TGTGCCAGCAGCCAAACAGACACCGGGGAGCTGTTTTTT. It encodes CASSQTDTGELFF.

The genes are TRBV30 and TRBJ2-1; D remains ambiguous. V was pared by 2 bases and J by 7 bases, with 6 bases between. CDR1 GTSNPN and CDR2 SVGIG come from the germline V gene (reference sequence). This CDR3 spans 11 amino acids. For the CDR3, the DNA is TGTGCCTGGAGTCTCGGGAATGAGCAGTTCTTC. This translates into CAWSLGNEQFF.

This chain uses TRBV6-5 with TRBJ1-4, with unresolved D. The V end lost 2 bases, the J end lost 2 bases, and 12 bases lay between the germline ends. Germline loops: CDR1 MNHEY, CDR2 SVGAGI. This CDR3 contains 16 residues. The CDR3 reads CASSYRAPSTNEKLFF. The CDR3 nucleotides are TGTGCCAGCAGTTACCGGGCCCCTTCCACTAATGAAAAACTGTTTTTT.

This chain links TRBV11-2 with TRBJ1-3; D is possibly TRBD1 (6 bases). CDR3 length equals 14 residues. Trimming took off 3 bases at V and 2 bases at J, with 8 bases between the two ends. CDR1 and CDR2 from the germline V gene are SGHAT and FQNNGV. The CDR3 DNA is TGTGCCAGCAGCTTCCCAGGGGCTGGAAACACCATATATTTT. Its translation is CASSFPGAGNTIYF.

The V gene is TRBV10-3, the J gene TRBJ2-1, with 12 bases lining up with TRBD2. Losses at the gene ends were 6 bases for V and 8 bases for J; bases not matched to a gene: 8. The CDR3 is 15 amino acids. The germline gives CDR1 ENHRY, CDR2 SYGVKD. CDR3 protein: CAIRPLAGGPHEQFF. In DNA, the CDR3 is TGTGCCATCAGGCCCCTAGCGGGAGGGCCCCATGAGCAGTTCTTC.

The chain employs TRBV10-3 and TRBJ1-1, with D possibly TRBD1 on 5 matching bases. Germline assignment: CDR1 ENHRY and CDR2 SYGVKD. The CDR3 has 16 residues. V lost 3 bases and J 4 bases, leaving 18 bases between the germline ends. The CDR3 nucleotides are TGTGCCATCAGTGATTCGCCGGGGGGAAGGGGCACTGAAGCTTTCTTT. This sequence encodes CAISDSPGGRGTEAFF.

This chain connects TRBV7-9 to TRBJ1-1; maybe TRBD1 (5 bases). Germline assignment: CDR1 SEHNR and CDR2 FQNEAQ (reference sequence). V was cut by 6 bases and J by 2 bases, with 10 bases left in between. CDR3 size: 13 residues. CDR3 loop: CASRWGDNTEAFF. In DNA form, the CDR3 reads TGTGCCAGCAGGTGGGGCGATAACACTGAAGCTTTCTTT.